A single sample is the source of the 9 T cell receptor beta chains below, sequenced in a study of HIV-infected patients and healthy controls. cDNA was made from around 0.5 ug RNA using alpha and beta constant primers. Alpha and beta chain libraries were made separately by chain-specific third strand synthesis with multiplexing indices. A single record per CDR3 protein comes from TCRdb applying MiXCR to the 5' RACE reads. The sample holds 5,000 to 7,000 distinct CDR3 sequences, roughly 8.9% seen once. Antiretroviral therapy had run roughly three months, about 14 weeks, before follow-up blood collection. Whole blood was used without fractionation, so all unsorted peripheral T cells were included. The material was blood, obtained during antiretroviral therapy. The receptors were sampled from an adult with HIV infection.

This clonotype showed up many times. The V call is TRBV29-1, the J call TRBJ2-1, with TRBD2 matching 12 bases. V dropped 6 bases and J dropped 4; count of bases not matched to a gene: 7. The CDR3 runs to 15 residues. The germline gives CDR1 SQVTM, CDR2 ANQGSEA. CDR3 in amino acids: CSVGRTSGEYNEQFF. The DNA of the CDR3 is TGCAGCGTCGGTAGGACTAGCGGGGAATACAATGAGCAGTTCTTC.

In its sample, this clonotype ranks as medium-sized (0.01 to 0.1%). Written as DNA, the CDR3 is TGTGCCAGCAAGCGGACTGAGCAGTTCTTC. Protein product: CASKRTEQFF. V and J are TRBV2 and TRBJ2-1; D is possibly TRBD2 (5 bases). The CDR3 consists of 10 residues. Germline CDR1 and CDR2: SNHLY and FYNNEI. The V and J ends lost 7 bases and 9 bases respectively, with 7 bases between them. The variable domain in full, completed from reference TRBV2 and TRBJ2-1, reads EPEVTQTPSHQVTQMGQEVILRCVPISNHLYFYWYRQILGQKVEFLVSFYNNEISEKSEIFDDQFSVERPDGSNFTLKIRSTKLEDSAMYFCASKRTEQFFGPGTRLTVL.

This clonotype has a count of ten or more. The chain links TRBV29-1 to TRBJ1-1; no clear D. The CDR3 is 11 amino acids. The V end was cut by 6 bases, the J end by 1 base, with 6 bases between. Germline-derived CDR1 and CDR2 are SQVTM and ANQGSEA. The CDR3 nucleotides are TGCAGCGTGGGAGAGAACACTGAAGCTTTCTTT. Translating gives CSVGENTEAFF.

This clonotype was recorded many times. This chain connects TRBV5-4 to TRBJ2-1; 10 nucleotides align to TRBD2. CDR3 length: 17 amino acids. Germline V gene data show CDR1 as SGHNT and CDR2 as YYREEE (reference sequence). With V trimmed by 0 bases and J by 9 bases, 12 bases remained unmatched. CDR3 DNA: TGTGCCAGCAGCTTGGGGGCTAGCGGGAGTCCTAACGCTGAGCAGTTCTTC. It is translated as CASSLGASGSPNAEQFF.

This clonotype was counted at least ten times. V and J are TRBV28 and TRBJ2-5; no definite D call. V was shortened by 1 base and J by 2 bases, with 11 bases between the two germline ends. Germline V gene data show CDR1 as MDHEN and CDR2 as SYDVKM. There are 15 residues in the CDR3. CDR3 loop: CASSLFDGTQETQYF. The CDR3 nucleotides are TGTGCCAGCAGTTTATTCGATGGTACACAAGAGACCCAGTACTTC.

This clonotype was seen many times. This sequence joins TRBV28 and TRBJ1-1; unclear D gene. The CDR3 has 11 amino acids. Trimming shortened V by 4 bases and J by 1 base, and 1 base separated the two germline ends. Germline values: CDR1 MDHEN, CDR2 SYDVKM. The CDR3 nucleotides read TGTGCCAGCAGTTGGAACACTGAAGCTTTCTTT. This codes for CASSWNTEAFF.

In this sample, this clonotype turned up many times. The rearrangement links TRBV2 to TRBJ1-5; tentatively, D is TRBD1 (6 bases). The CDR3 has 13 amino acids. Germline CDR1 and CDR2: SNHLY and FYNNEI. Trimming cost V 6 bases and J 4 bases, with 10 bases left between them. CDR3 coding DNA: TGTGCCAGCAGGGACAGAGAAAATCAGCCCCAGCATTTT. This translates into CASRDRENQPQHF.

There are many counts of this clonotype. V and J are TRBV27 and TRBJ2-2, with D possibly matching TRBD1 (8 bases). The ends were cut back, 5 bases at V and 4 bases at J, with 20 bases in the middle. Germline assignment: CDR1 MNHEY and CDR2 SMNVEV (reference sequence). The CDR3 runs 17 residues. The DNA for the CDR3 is TGTGCCAGCAGTCGGTACAGGGGGGGAACGGGCACCGGGGAGCTGTTTTTT. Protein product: CASSRYRGGTGTGELFF.

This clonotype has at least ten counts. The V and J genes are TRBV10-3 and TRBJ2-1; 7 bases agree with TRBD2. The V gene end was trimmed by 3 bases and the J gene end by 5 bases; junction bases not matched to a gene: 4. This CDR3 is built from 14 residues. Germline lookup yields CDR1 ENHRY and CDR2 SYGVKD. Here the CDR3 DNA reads TGTGCCATCAGTGAAACTCGGGGGGACAATGAGCAGTTCTTC. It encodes CAISETRGDNEQFF.